The 10 T cell receptor beta chains listed next were all sequenced from one sample in a study of ipilimumab plus nivolumab after autologous stem cell transplantation. TCRdb keeps only in-frame clones here, not all; method: immunoSEQ multiplex PCR. The table records tens of thousands of clones, about 86% of them present only once. The sequences come from PBMCs, collected in a trial of ipilimumab plus nivolumab as post-transplant consolidation. The source is a male donor with diffuse large B-cell lymphoma.

The V gene is TRBV4-2, the J gene TRBJ2-7; D ambiguous. The CDR3 sequence is 17 residues long. Germline V CDR1 and CDR2: LGHNA, YNFKEQ. The V end lost 4 bases, the J end lost 2 bases, and 21 bases lay between the germline ends. The CDR3 is CASSLRPARERAYEQYF. In DNA form, the CDR3 reads TGTGCCAGCAGCCTGAGGCCCGCCAGAGAAAGGGCCTACGAGCAGTACTTC.

The V gene is TRBV7-2, the J gene TRBJ2-5; D ambiguous. There are 16 residues in the CDR3. Germline CDR1 and CDR2: SGHTA and FQGNSA. V gave up 4 bases and J gave up 1 base, with 16 bases separating them. The CDR3 region is CASSSKRVTFQETQYF. The CDR3 DNA is TGTGCCAGCAGCTCCAAACGGGTGACTTTCCAAGAGACCCAGTACTTC.

The chain links TRBV6-5 to TRBJ1-1; no reliable D call. Germline lookup yields CDR1 MNHEY and CDR2 SVGAGI. V shed 8 bases and J shed 0 bases, with 16 bases lying between them. This CDR3 contains 15 residues. CDR3 residues: CASSRAPGLNTEAFF. CDR3 DNA: TGTGCCAGCTCAAGAGCCCCCGGATTGAACACTGAAGCTTTCTTT.

J is TRBJ1-6 and V is TRBV30, with D hard to call. CDR1 and CDR2 from the germline V gene are GTSNPN and SVGIG (reference sequence). The V end lost 0 bases, the J end lost 8 bases, and 11 bases lay between the germline ends. The CDR3 extends over 14 amino acids. CDR3 coding DNA: TGTGCCTGGAGTGTCGGGAGGTTCGATTCACCCCTCCACTTT. Translation: CAWSVGRFDSPLHF.

The J gene is TRBJ1-4, the V gene TRBV15, with unresolved D. CDR1 and CDR2 from the germline V gene are LNHNV and YYDKDF (reference sequence). V dropped 3 bases and J dropped 7 bases, with 18 bases sitting between them. CDR3 length: 16 residues. The CDR3 spells CATSSAEGLVGEKLFF. CDR3 nucleotides: TGTGCCACCAGCAGCGCCGAGGGTCTTGTTGGTGAAAAACTGTTTTTT. The full variable domain, with the rest looked up from reference TRBV15 and TRBJ1-4, is DAMVIQNPRYQVTQFGKPVTLSCSQTLNHNVMYWYQQKSSQAPKLLFHYYDKDFNNEADTPDNFQSRRPNTSFCFLDIRSPGLGDTAMYLCATSSAEGLVGEKLFFGSGTQLSVL.

This clone was detected only once. The V call is TRBV4-1, the J call TRBJ2-1; 7 bases align to TRBD2. The CDR3 has 13 residues. The ends lost 4 bases at V and 8 bases at J; junction bases unmatched: 5. Germline values: CDR1 MGHRA, CDR2 YSYEKL. The CDR3 reads CASSRTSLDEQFF. The DNA for the CDR3 is TGCGCCAGCAGCCGGACTAGTCTGGATGAGCAGTTCTTC.

Remarks on this clone: The junction differs from germline at one of its ends, possibly a read error. The J gene is TRBJ2-5, the V gene TRBV7-8; TRBD1 aligns across 7 bases. The CDR3 is 11 amino acids. CDR1 and CDR2 from the germline V gene are SGHVS and FQNEAQ. The DNA for the CDR3 is TGTGCCAGCAGCTTGGGGACAGTCAGGGACTTC. Protein product: CASSLGTVRDF. Full variable domain (outside the CDR3, taken from reference TRBV7-8 and TRBJ2-5): GAGVSQSPRYKVAKRGQDVALRCDPISGHVSLFWYQQALGQGPEFLTYFQNEAQLDKSGLPSDRFFAERPEGSVSTLKIQRTQQEDSAVYLCASSLGTVRDFGPGTRLLVL.

This sequence joins TRBV4-2 and TRBJ2-5; D uncertain. The end of the DNA fits TRBJ2-7 better, so the J call may be wrong. CDR1 and CDR2 (germline): LGHNA, YNFKEQ. This CDR3 is 13 amino acids long. The CDR3 DNA follows: TGTGCCAGCAGCCCGGGTCTACCCGACGAGCAGTACTTC. As protein: CASSPGLPDEQYF.

The rearrangement links TRBV7-2 to TRBJ2-1; unclear D gene. CDR3 length: 13 residues. From germline, CDR1 is SGHTA and CDR2 FQGNSA. V was pared by 6 bases and J by 9 bases, with 15 bases between. The CDR3 loop is CASRPPEVSEQFF. CDR3 nucleotides: TGTGCCAGCAGACCCCCCGAAGTGAGTGAGCAGTTCTTC.

The chain joins TRBV5-1 to TRBJ2-5; 8 bases line up with TRBD2. The V and J ends lost 5 bases and 4 bases, in that order; junction bases with no gene match: 10. Germline V gene lookup returns CDR1 SGHRS and CDR2 YFSETQ. The length of the CDR3 is 15 residues. CDR3 DNA sequence: TGCGCCAGCAGGCTGGGACTAGTTGGAGGAGAGACCCAGTACTTC. Its protein is CASRLGLVGGETQYF.